This T cell receptor beta chain is drawn from a study of blood T cells in healthy people across ages. Trimming shortened V by 4 bases and J by 7 bases, and 14 bases separated the two germline ends. The CDR3 extends over 14 amino acids. The germline V gene has CDR1 SGHTA and CDR2 FQGNSA. There are a few counts of this clonotype. Sample-barcoded 5' priming and a J-beta primer mix drove a second PCR of roughly 6 to 12 cycles. TCRdb itself ran the 5' RACE reads through MiXCR, one entry per CDR3 protein. The table records about 640,000 distinct CDR3 sequences, roughly 50% of them present only once. This chain links TRBV7-2 with TRBJ2-1; a possible D gene is TRBD2 (6 bases). This receptor was obtained from a man in his sixties in good health. Sequencing was performed on blood. The CDR3 loop is CASSYNTGGNEQFF. The CDR3 region has the DNA TGTGCCAGCAGCTATAATACTGGAGGGAATGAGCAGTTCTTC.